The 2 T cell receptor beta chains in this list originate from one sample, sequenced in a study of blood T cell repertoires in COVID-19. Sequencing used immunoSEQ multiplex PCR; TCRdb keeps in-frame clones, though not all of them. The sample carries about 200,000 clones, about 90% recorded once. Sequencing input: peripheral blood. Receptors were obtained from a woman in her 50s with acute or convalescent COVID-19.

A remark on this clone: This sample includes further DNA sequences coding for the same CDR3. The V and J genes are TRBV5-1 and TRBJ1-1; 7 nucleotides agree with TRBD1. In germline, CDR1 is SGHRS, CDR2 YFSETQ. V gave up 5 bases and J gave up 1 base; unmatched junction bases: 5. The CDR3 consists of 14 residues. CDR3 sequence (DNA): TGCGCCAGCAGTCCGGGACAGACGAACACTGAAGCTTTCTTT. It yields the protein CASSPGQTNTEAFF.

J is TRBJ1-5 and V is TRBV7-2; the D gene is possibly TRBD1 (5 bases). The CDR3 length is 16 residues. The germline gives CDR1 SGHTA, CDR2 FQGNSA. V dropped 0 bases and J dropped 2 bases, with 11 bases sitting between them. The CDR3 region has the DNA TGTGCCAGCAGCTTAGCCCCCACGGGGGGCAATCAGCCCCAGCATTTT. Translated: CASSLAPTGGNQPQHF.